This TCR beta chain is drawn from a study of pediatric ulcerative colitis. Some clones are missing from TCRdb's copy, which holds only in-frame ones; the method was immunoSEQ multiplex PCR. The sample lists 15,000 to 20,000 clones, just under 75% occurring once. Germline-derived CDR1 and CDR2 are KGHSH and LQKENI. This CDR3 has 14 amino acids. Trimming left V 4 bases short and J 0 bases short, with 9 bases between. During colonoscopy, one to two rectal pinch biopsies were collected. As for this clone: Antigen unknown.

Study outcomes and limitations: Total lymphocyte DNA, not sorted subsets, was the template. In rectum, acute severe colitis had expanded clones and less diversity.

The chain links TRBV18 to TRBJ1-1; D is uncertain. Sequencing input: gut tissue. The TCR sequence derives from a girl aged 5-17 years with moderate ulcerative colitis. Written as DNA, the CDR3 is TGTGCCAGCTCACGAGAGGCTTTGAACACTGAAGCTTTCTTT. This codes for CASSREALNTEAFF.